The 10 T cell receptor beta chains below were found in one sample sequenced in a study of T-cell memory formation after mild COVID-19. TCRdb reprocessed the 5' RACE reads with MiXCR, giving one entry per CDR3 protein. The table shows about 160,000 distinct CDR3 sequences, with around a third occurring only once. The specimen sequenced was PBMCs or a T cell subset sorted from them (not recorded which). The origin of the receptors is an adult woman who had mild COVID-19 (a few samples of this study predate the infection). Cell type and time point are not known.

The chain uses TRBV7-8 and TRBJ1-5; weak D call: TRBD1 (6 bases). Germline assignment: CDR1 SGHVS and CDR2 FQNEAQ. The CDR3 spans 15 residues. Trimming left V 5 bases short and J 3 bases short, with 14 bases between. CDR3 region: CASSPDRSTNQPQHF. CDR3 bases: TGTGCCAGCAGCCCCGACAGGTCGACCAATCAGCCCCAGCATTTT.

This clonotype was observed a handful of times. J is TRBJ2-2 and V is TRBV2; the match to TRBD1 covers 11 bases. CDR1 is SNHLY and CDR2 is FYNNEI in the germline V gene. The V segment lost 9 bases and the J segment 2 bases; nucleotides outside the gene matches: 5. The CDR3 covers 15 residues. CDR3 sequence reads: CASTGQGANTGELFF. In DNA, the CDR3 is TGTGCCAGTACTGGACAGGGGGCCAACACCGGGGAGCTGTTTTTT.

V gene TRBV12-3 or TRBV12-4 combines with J gene TRBJ2-5, with unresolved D. V was cut by 6 bases and J by 2 bases, with 13 bases left in between. This CDR3 has 14 amino acids. The CDR3 bases are TGTGCCAGCAGAGACGGAGTGGGGCAAGAGACCCAGTACTTC. This translates into CASRDGVGQETQYF.

This clonotype showed up just a few times. The gene calls are TRBV20-1 and TRBJ1-4; no firm D call. CDR1 DFQATT and CDR2 SNEGSKA come from the germline V gene (reference sequence). V was shortened by 4 bases and J by 6 bases, with 12 bases between the two germline ends. This CDR3 is built from 13 residues. CDR3 nucleotide sequence: TGCAGTGCTAAGTCCCGGGGTCATGAAAAACTGTTTTTT. Protein sequence: CSAKSRGHEKLFF.

J is TRBJ2-7 and V is TRBV5-1; D is unresolved. V shed 4 bases and J shed 4 bases, with 18 bases lying between them. The CDR3 has 15 amino acids. The germline V gene encodes CDR1 SGHRS and CDR2 YFSETQ. CDR3 sequence: CASSPRTSRSYEQYF. The CDR3 DNA reads TGCGCCAGCAGCCCCCGAACATCGCGCAGTTACGAGCAGTACTTC.

This clonotype was detected a few times. The CDR3 nucleotides read TGTGCCAGCAGCCAACAAAGCGGGGGGGGTTCCTACGAGCAGTACTTC. Its translation: CASSQQSGGGSYEQYF. The V and J genes are TRBV3-1 and TRBJ2-7; TRBD2 matches at 10 bases. The CDR3 contains 16 residues. The junction had 5 bases not matched to a gene; V was cut back by 2 bases and J by 1 base. Germline V lookup: CDR1 LGHDT, CDR2 YNNKEL (reference sequence).

The table lists this clonotype with a few counts. This chain links TRBV7-9 with TRBJ2-3, with D perhaps TRBD1 (5 bases). Deletions cut 4 bases from V and 0 bases from J, with 14 bases between. CDR1 and CDR2 from the germline V gene are SEHNR and FQNEAQ (reference sequence). The CDR3 is 16 residues long. As DNA, the CDR3 is TGTGCCAGCAGCTCGAGGCAGGGTAGGAGCACAGATACGCAGTATTTT. Translation: CASSSRQGRSTDTQYF.

This rearrangement joins TRBV28 to TRBJ2-2; no clear D. The CDR3 is 13 residues long. CDR1 and CDR2 from the germline V gene are MDHEN and SYDVKM. Trimming pared 8 bases from V and 5 bases from J, leaving 12 bases between. CDR3 amino acids: CASLIRGTGELFF. Here the CDR3 DNA reads TGTGCCAGCCTCATAAGAGGTACCGGGGAGCTGTTTTTT. Full variable domain (outside the CDR3, taken from reference TRBV28 and TRBJ2-2): DVKVTQSSRYLVKRTGEKVFLECVQDMDHENMFWYRQDPGLGLRLIYFSYDVKMKEKGDIPEGYSVSREKKERFSLILESASTNQTSMYLCASLIRGTGELFFGEGSRLTVL.

The gene calls are TRBV5-1 and TRBJ1-5; 7 positions match TRBD1. The CDR3 totals 17 residues. CDR1 SGHRS and CDR2 YFSETQ come from the germline V gene. Losses at the gene ends were 4 bases for V and 5 bases for J; bases not matched to a gene: 15. In DNA, the CDR3 is TGCGCCAGCAGCCCGACCTTAGCGACAGGGTTGGATCAGCCCCAGCATTTT. Its translation is CASSPTLATGLDQPQHF. The full variable domain, with the rest looked up from reference TRBV5-1 and TRBJ1-5, is KAGVTQTPRYLIKTRGQQVTLSCSPISGHRSVSWYQQTPGQGLQFLFEYFSETQRNKGNFPGRFSGRQFSNSRSEMNVSTLELGDSALYLCASSPTLATGLDQPQHFGDGTRLSIL.

The chain uses TRBV18 and TRBJ1-2; 8 nucleotides agree with TRBD1. The trim removed 6 bases at V and 3 bases at J, leaving 6 bases unmatched. The germline CDR1 and CDR2 sequences are KGHSH and LQKENI. This CDR3 is built from 14 residues. The CDR3 DNA reads TGTGCCAGCTCTCCCGGACAGGGTGACTATGGCTACACCTTC. Its protein is CASSPGQGDYGYTF.